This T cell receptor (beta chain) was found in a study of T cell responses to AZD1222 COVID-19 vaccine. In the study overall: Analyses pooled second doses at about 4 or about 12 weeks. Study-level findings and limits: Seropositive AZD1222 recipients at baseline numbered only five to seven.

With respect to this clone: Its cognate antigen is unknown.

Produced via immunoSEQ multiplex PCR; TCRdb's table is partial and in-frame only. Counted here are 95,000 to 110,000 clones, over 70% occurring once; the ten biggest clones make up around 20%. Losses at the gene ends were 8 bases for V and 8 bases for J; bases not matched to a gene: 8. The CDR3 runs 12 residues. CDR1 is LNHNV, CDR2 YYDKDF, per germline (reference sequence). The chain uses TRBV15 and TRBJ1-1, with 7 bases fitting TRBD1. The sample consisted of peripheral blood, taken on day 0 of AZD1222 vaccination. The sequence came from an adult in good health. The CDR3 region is CATSTGVKEAFF. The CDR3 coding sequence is TGTGCCACCTCCACAGGGGTCAAAGAAGCTTTCTTT.